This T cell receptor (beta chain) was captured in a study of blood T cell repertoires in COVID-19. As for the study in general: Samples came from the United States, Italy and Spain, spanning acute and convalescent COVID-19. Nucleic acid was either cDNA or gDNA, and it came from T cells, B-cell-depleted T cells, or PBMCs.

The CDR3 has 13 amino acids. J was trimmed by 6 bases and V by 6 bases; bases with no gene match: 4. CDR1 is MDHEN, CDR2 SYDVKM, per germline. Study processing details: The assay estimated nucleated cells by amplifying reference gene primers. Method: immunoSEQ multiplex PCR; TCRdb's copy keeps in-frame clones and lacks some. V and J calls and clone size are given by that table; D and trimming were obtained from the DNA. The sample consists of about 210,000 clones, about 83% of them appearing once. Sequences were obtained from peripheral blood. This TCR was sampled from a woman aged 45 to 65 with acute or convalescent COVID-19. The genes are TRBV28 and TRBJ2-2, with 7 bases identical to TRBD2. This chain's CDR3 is CASSFTSAGELFF. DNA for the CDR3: TGTGCCAGCAGCTTCACTAGCGCCGGGGAGCTGTTTTTT.